This record looks at one T cell receptor beta chain sequence and its context. By how much of the sample it makes up, this clone is medium-sized (0.01 to 0.1%). Its binding antigen is unknown. Nothing much larger sits one base from this clone, and base qualities are not available. This sample was taken from a study of metastatic and nonmetastatic thyroid tumors (TCRdb year 2020). General notes on the study: Repertoires were compared across peripheral blood and tumor or nodule tissue samples from malignant and benign thyroid patients. Findings and caveats that apply to the study as a whole: In both blood and tumor samples, malignant tumors were reported to have significantly higher TCR beta diversity than benign nodules.

None of the patients had been given any treatment before thyroid surgery. Using T-cell receptor beta sequencing, the researchers looked back retrospectively at clinical samples from patients, gathered between about 2012 and 2019. The method was PCR. The data were produced on an Illumina HiSeq 4000. High-throughput sequencing was used to profile the TCR beta-chain CDR3 region of every patient. The authors' pipeline ran thus. Drawing on CDR3 differences between clinicopathological groups, the researchers built a classifier meant to tell apart patients with distant-metastatic papillary thyroid cancer. To measure repertoire diversity the researchers used the Shannon index, while the Morisita-Horn index served to gauge how similar the tumor and blood repertoires were. TCRdb trimmed the raw reads at Q25, called clones with MiXCR and kept productive beta chains. TCRdb's processing, not the authors', yielded these V and J calls. The sample contains around 16,000 clones, 20% to 30% of them found a single time. The ten largest clones capture roughly 9.8% of the sample.

The germline V gene specifies MDHEN as CDR1 and SYDVKM as CDR2. Trimming removed 6 bases from V and 0 bases from J, leaving 8 bases between the germline ends. CDR3 length: 13 amino acids, cysteine to phenylalanine. Only CDR3 DNA is held: 39 bases, read in frame from base 1. This TCR came from a male donor with papillary thyroid cancer or a benign thyroid nodule (not recorded which). Some clones in this sample may be carry-over from other donors' samples. Sequencing was done on a sample of blood. The chain employs TRBV28 and TRBJ1-2; a confident D gene designation cannot be given. The encoded CDR3 is CASRVGANYGYTF. The DNA is as follows: TGTGCCAGCAGGGTCGGGGCTAACTATGGCTACACCTTC.